Below, 4 T cell receptor beta chains from the same sample are listed, as sequenced in a study of response to subunit inactivated influenza vaccine (dated by TCRdb to between 2017 and 2018). Library method: RT-PCR. The instrument was an Illumina HiSeq 2500. TCRdb itself trimmed the public reads at Q25 with fastp, ran MiXCR and retained productive beta chains. Rows with one shared CDR3 protein collapse into an entry with the most common genes and DNA. For this sample the table gives around 470,000 distinct CDR3 sequences, of which roughly 7.9% were detected only once. The ten top clones hold 10% to 15% of the sample. Sequencing was performed on PBMCs from blood, taken less than 30 months after vaccination. The receptors stem from a man between 45 and 75 years old who received an inactivated influenza vaccine. Donor details come from another sample of the same person, matched by shared clones.

This clonotype was seen a handful of times. The rearrangement links TRBV2 to TRBJ1-2; no reliable D call. Germline-derived CDR1 and CDR2 are SNHLY and FYNNEI. The CDR3 runs to 11 residues. The ends were cut back, 2 bases at V and 2 bases at J, with 0 bases in the middle. The CDR3 protein is CASSENYGYTF. The CDR3 DNA sequence: TGTGCCAGCAGTGAAAACTATGGCTACACCTTC.

This clonotype was found many times. The chain carries TRBV5-1 and TRBJ2-5, with D maybe TRBD2 (6 bases). CDR3 length equals 14 residues. In germline, CDR1 is SGHRS, CDR2 YFSETQ. V was clipped by 1 base and J by 2 bases, with 9 bases between them. The CDR3 DNA follows: TGCGCCAGCAGCTTGTCGGCGGGGCAAGAGACCCAGTACTTC. It is translated as CASSLSAGQETQYF.

Many counts were recorded for this clonotype. J is TRBJ2-1 and V is TRBV5-1; D assignment may be TRBD1 or TRBD2 (6 bases each). The V and J ends lost 0 bases and 9 bases respectively, with 22 bases between them. Germline CDR1 SGHRS, CDR2 YFSETQ. The CDR3 has 17 amino acids. The CDR3 loop is CASSLGPQEGGTGEQFF. In nucleotides, the CDR3 is TGCGCCAGCAGCTTGGGTCCCCAGGAAGGGGGGACCGGTGAGCAGTTCTTC.

The rearrangement joins TRBV7-9 to TRBJ2-1; 8 bases fit TRBD1. V shed 2 bases and J 9 bases; nucleotides not matched to a gene: 12. Germline assignment: CDR1 SEHNR and CDR2 FQNEAQ (reference sequence). CDR3 length equals 16 residues. The CDR3 nucleotides are TGTGCCAGCAGCTTATCTGGGACAGGATTGGTGTCTGAGCAGTTCTTC. Protein sequence: CASSLSGTGLVSEQFF. The full variable domain, in which reference TRBV7-9 and TRBJ2-1 provide the parts outside the CDR3, is DTGVSQNPRHKITKRGQNVTFRCDPISEHNRLYWYRQTLGQGPEFLTYFQNEAQLEKSRLLSDRFSAERPKGSFSTLEIQRTEQGDSAMYLCASSLSGTGLVSEQFFGPGTRLTVL.